The subject of this entry is one T cell receptor (beta chain). Preparation of the TCRbeta library used unique molecular identifiers. Using its own MiXCR run on the PCR reads, TCRdb lists one record per CDR3 protein. The sample holds about 200,000 distinct CDR3 sequences, about 14% seen once. The sample comes from a study of T-cell reconstitution after alpha-beta-depleted transplantation in children. The length of the CDR3 is 17 residues. The J segment lost 4 bases and the V segment lost 5 bases, leaving 10 bases of the junction unmatched. Germline V gives CDR1 SGHAT, CDR2 FQDESV (reference sequence). V usage is TRBV11-1 and J usage is TRBJ2-3, with 12 bases lining up with TRBD2. This clonotype was obtained from a human donor who donated a stem cell graft to a child with acute lymphoblastic leukemia. The source material was PBMCs from the stem cell graft donor, sampled from the stem cell graft. The CDR3 DNA is TGTGCCAGCAGCCCTCGGACTAGCGGGACGCCCGCAGATACGCAGTATTTT. Its protein product is CASSPRTSGTPADTQYF.